Presented here are 23 T cell receptor beta chains from one specimen sequenced in a study of shared clonotypes between healthy human individuals. Selected positively for CCR7 and CD45RO-negative, naive CD8 cells excluded terminally differentiated effector memory CD45RA+ cells. TCRdb's copy holds only in-frame clones and misses some; the assay was immunoSEQ multiplex PCR. The table records about 610,000 clones, approximately 96% of them present only once. Sequenced: naive CD8+ T cells sorted from blood. Every receptor here comes from a woman aged 25 to 39 in good health.

V gene TRBV4-1 combines with J gene TRBJ2-7, with a tentative D call TRBD1 (5 bases). CDR3 length: 16 residues. Trimming pared 1 base from V and 0 bases from J, leaving 13 bases between. Germline V lookup: CDR1 MGHRA, CDR2 YSYEKL. For the CDR3, the DNA is TGCGCCAGCAGCCAAGCCTCAGGGCTAATCTCCTACGAGCAGTACTTC. Translating it yields CASSQASGLISYEQYF.

The chain employs TRBV29-1 and TRBJ1-2; TRBD1 is a possible D gene (5 bases). Per germline, CDR1 SQVTM and CDR2 ANQGSEA. V gave up 4 bases and J gave up 4 bases, with 22 bases separating them. The CDR3 loop spans 16 amino acids. This CDR3 reads CSVVEEGVLKGYGYTF. In DNA, the CDR3 is TGCAGCGTTGTAGAGGAAGGGGTGTTAAAGGGCTATGGCTACACCTTC.

V is TRBV11-3 and J is TRBJ2-2; D gene unclear. The CDR3 spans 16 residues. V lost 5 bases and J 5 bases, leaving 18 bases between the germline ends. The germline gives CDR1 SGHNT, CDR2 YENEEA. CDR3 loop: CASSAVVGSFTGELFF. Here the CDR3 DNA reads TGTGCCAGCAGCGCCGTCGTCGGGTCATTTACCGGGGAGCTGTTTTTT. Combining the CDR3 with reference TRBV11-3 and TRBJ2-2 gives the whole variable domain EAGVVQSPRYKIIEKKQPVAFWCNPISGHNTLYWYLQNLGQGPELLIRYENEEAVDDSQLPKDRFSAERLKGVDSTLKIQPAELGDSAVYLCASSAVVGSFTGELFFGEGSRLTVL.

The chain has TRBV10-1 and TRBJ2-1, with D possibly TRBD2 on 6 matching bases. This CDR3 is 16 amino acids long. V lost 3 bases, J lost 8 bases, and 20 bases lay in between. Looked up from germline, CDR1 is WNHNN and CDR2 is SYGVQD (reference sequence). The CDR3 nucleotides read TGCGCCAGCAGTGAAACCGGGATAGCGGTTCTCGATGAGCAGTTCTTC. Translated: CASSETGIAVLDEQFF.

J is TRBJ2-5 and V is TRBV19; 13 bases are a match to TRBD2. The CDR3 extends over 15 amino acids. The V gene's germline CDR1 is LNHDA and CDR2 SQIVND (reference sequence). Trimming at V came to 7 bases and at J to 0 bases, leaving 2 bases not matched to a gene. The CDR3 sequence: CASIGLAGDQETQYF. Here the CDR3 DNA reads TGTGCCAGTATCGGACTAGCGGGAGACCAAGAGACCCAGTACTTC.

V is TRBV5-1 and J is TRBJ2-7; D is undetermined. V was trimmed by 2 bases and J by 3 bases, leaving 9 bases between them. Germline-derived CDR1 and CDR2 are SGHRS and YFSETQ. The CDR3 spans 13 residues. This chain's CDR3 is CASSFAPLYEQYF. The CDR3 nucleotides are TGCGCCAGCAGCTTCGCCCCGCTCTACGAGCAGTACTTC.

This rearrangement joins TRBV11-2 to TRBJ2-3, with 7 bases aligning to TRBD1. V dropped 4 bases and J dropped 2; count of bases not matched to a gene: 6. CDR1 and CDR2 from the germline V gene are SGHAT and FQNNGV. The CDR3 is made up of 15 amino acids. CDR3 in DNA: TGTGCCAGCAGCTCAGACAGGGATAACACAGATACGCAGTATTTT. Translation: CASSSDRDNTDTQYF. Combining the CDR3 with reference TRBV11-2 and TRBJ2-3 gives the whole variable domain EAGVAQSPRYKIIEKRQSVAFWCNPISGHATLYWYQQILGQGPKLLIQFQNNGVVDDSQLPKDRFSAERLKGVDSTLKIQPAKLEDSAVYLCASSSDRDNTDTQYFGPGTRLTVL.

The V gene is TRBV28, the J gene TRBJ1-6, with a weak D call TRBD1 (5 bases). Germline V gene lookup returns CDR1 MDHEN and CDR2 SYDVKM. This CDR3 has 14 amino acids. Trimming cost V 5 bases and J 8 bases, with 13 bases left between them. Here the CDR3 DNA reads TGTGCCAGCAGTACTCGGGGCAGCGATTCACCCCTCCACTTT. Translated: CASSTRGSDSPLHF.

About this clone: This sample includes further DNA sequences coding for the same CDR3. The rearrangement uses TRBV5-6 and TRBJ2-7; 7 positions match TRBD2. This CDR3 has 14 residues. Germline V CDR1 and CDR2: SGHDT, YYEEEE. Trimming at V came to 1 base and at J to 3 bases, leaving 4 bases not matched to a gene. The CDR3 DNA reads TGTGCCAGCAGCTTGTCCCTAGCGGTCTACGAGCAGTACTTC. Its translation: CASSLSLAVYEQYF.

V and J are TRBV5-8 and TRBJ1-2; D not certain. CDR3 length equals 12 residues. CDR1 SGHTS and CDR2 YDEGEE come from the germline V gene. The V and J ends lost 2 bases and 4 bases respectively, with 6 bases between them. The CDR3 sequence is CASSLRVYGYTF. The CDR3 DNA sequence: TGTGCCAGCAGCTTACGGGTCTATGGCTACACCTTC.

Points on this clone: Other nucleotide sequences from this sample produce the same CDR3. The V gene is TRBV4-1, the J gene TRBJ2-5; D unresolved. Trimming stripped 0 bases from V and 3 bases from J, with 5 bases between. The CDR3 is made up of 13 amino acids. CDR1 and CDR2 from the germline V gene are MGHRA and YSYEKL. For the CDR3, the DNA is TGCGCCAGCAGCCAAGATTGGGAAGAGACCCAGTACTTC. It translates to CASSQDWEETQYF.

As to this clone: Other nucleotide sequences from this sample produce the same CDR3. CDR3: CASSYGLAGVYEQYF. CDR3 bases: TGTGCCAGCAGTTACGGTCTAGCGGGAGTATACGAGCAGTACTTC. This chain uses TRBV6-5 with TRBJ2-7; 10 bases match TRBD2. In germline, CDR1 is MNHEY, CDR2 SVGAGI. Losses at the gene ends were 2 bases for V and 4 bases for J; bases not matched to a gene: 5. The CDR3 is 15 residues long.

This chain links TRBV25-1 with TRBJ1-4; D possibly corresponds to TRBD1 (6 bases). V gave up 4 bases and J gave up 0 bases, with 6 bases separating them. The CDR3 sequence is 14 residues long. Germline V gene sequence: CDR1 MGHDK, CDR2 SYGVNS. The CDR3 is CASSGTATNEKLFF. For the CDR3, the DNA is TGTGCCAGCAGTGGGACAGCAACTAATGAAAAACTGTTTTTT.

This CDR3 is CASSLVSSYEQYF. The CDR3 DNA reads as TGTGCCAGCAGTTTAGTCTCCTCCTACGAGCAGTACTTC. J is TRBJ2-5 and V is TRBV28; no clear D gene. With the DNA end fitting TRBJ2-7 better, the J assignment may be wrong. CDR3 size: 13 residues. The germline V gene has CDR1 MDHEN and CDR2 SYDVKM.

This clone was detected once. This chain uses TRBV4-1 with TRBJ2-2; D gene unclear. Germline assignment: CDR1 MGHRA and CDR2 YSYEKL. V was pared by 0 bases and J by 2 bases, with 4 bases between. This CDR3 is built from 14 residues. The CDR3 DNA reads as TGCGCCAGCAGCCAAGATGATAACACCGGGGAGCTGTTTTTT. This gives the protein CASSQDDNTGELFF.

The chain employs TRBV6-5 and TRBJ1-1; 7 nucleotides align to TRBD1. CDR1 is MNHEY and CDR2 is SVGAGI in the germline V gene. J lost 6 bases, V lost 5 bases, and 6 bases had no gene match. The length of the CDR3 is 13 residues. CDR3 DNA sequence: TGTGCCAGCAGTAACGGACAGGCCGCTGAAGCTTTCTTT. It translates to CASSNGQAAEAFF.

This clone is a singleton in its sample. The chain combines TRBV27 with TRBJ2-2; 8 bases are shared with TRBD2. From germline, CDR1 is MNHEY and CDR2 SMNVEV (reference sequence). After removal of 3 bases from V and 6 bases from J, the junction contained 9 bases not matched to a gene. The CDR3 contains 16 residues. Here the CDR3 DNA reads TGTGCCAGCAGTTTTTTTATCGCGGGGGGCCCCGGGGAGCTGTTTTTT. This gives the protein CASSFFIAGGPGELFF.

The J gene is TRBJ2-7, the V gene TRBV7-2, with D hard to call. Germline V gene lookup returns CDR1 SGHTA and CDR2 FQGNSA. V was trimmed by 2 bases and J by 0 bases, leaving 8 bases between them. This CDR3 has 14 residues. The CDR3 DNA follows: TGTGCCAGCAGCTTATCAGGATACTCCTACGAGCAGTACTTC. Translation: CASSLSGYSYEQYF.

The V call is TRBV28, the J call TRBJ2-7, with D possibly being TRBD2 (6 bases). The CDR3 length is 14 residues. Trimming removed 6 bases from V and 3 bases from J, with 15 bases in between. Germline V gene sequence: CDR1 MDHEN, CDR2 SYDVKM. The CDR3 reads CASRITGEGYEQYF. The CDR3 region has the DNA TGTGCCAGCAGGATAACGGGGGAAGGCTACGAGCAGTACTTC.

A note on this clone: Other DNA sequences within the sample encode an identical CDR3. The rearrangement uses TRBV27 and TRBJ2-4; D gene uncertain. Germline CDR1 reads MNHEY; CDR2 reads SMNVEV (reference sequence). This CDR3 spans 13 amino acids. Trimming shortened V by 3 bases and J by 1 base, and 4 bases separated the two germline ends. This CDR3 is CASSFGAKNIQYF. The DNA of the CDR3 is TGTGCCAGCAGTTTTGGGGCCAAAAACATTCAGTACTTC.

The rearrangement links TRBV5-6 to TRBJ1-1; D may be TRBD1 (6 bases). The CDR3 has 14 amino acids. From germline, CDR1 is SGHDT and CDR2 YYEEEE. The V and J ends lost 2 bases and 5 bases respectively, with 13 bases between them. CDR3 nucleotide sequence: TGTGCCAGCAGCTTATCGGGAGGGGGGACTGAAGCTTTCTTT. Translation: CASSLSGGGTEAFF.

The V and J genes are TRBV5-4 and TRBJ2-1; D not resolved. The V gene lost 0 bases and the J gene lost 5 bases, with 15 bases spanning the gap. This CDR3 comprises 16 residues. The V gene's germline CDR1 is SGHNT and CDR2 YYREEE (reference sequence). This CDR3 reads CASSLAIGMWDNEQFF. Here the CDR3 DNA reads TGTGCCAGCAGCTTGGCCATAGGTATGTGGGACAATGAGCAGTTCTTC. The complete variable domain, with remaining parts taken from reference TRBV5-4 and TRBJ2-1, reads ETGVTQSPTHLIKTRGQQVTLRCSSQSGHNTVSWYQQALGQGPQFIFQYYREEENGRGNFPPRFSGLQFPNYSSELNVNALELDDSALYLCASSLAIGMWDNEQFFGPGTRLTVL.

J is TRBJ2-7 and V is TRBV28, with TRBD1 matching over 8 bases. Germline values: CDR1 MDHEN, CDR2 SYDVKM. After removal of 1 base from V and 7 bases from J, the junction contained 6 bases not matched to a gene. The CDR3 loop spans 14 amino acids. The CDR3 reads CASSLSGGVDEQYF. The CDR3 coding sequence is TGTGCCAGCAGTTTATCAGGGGGCGTGGATGAGCAGTACTTC.